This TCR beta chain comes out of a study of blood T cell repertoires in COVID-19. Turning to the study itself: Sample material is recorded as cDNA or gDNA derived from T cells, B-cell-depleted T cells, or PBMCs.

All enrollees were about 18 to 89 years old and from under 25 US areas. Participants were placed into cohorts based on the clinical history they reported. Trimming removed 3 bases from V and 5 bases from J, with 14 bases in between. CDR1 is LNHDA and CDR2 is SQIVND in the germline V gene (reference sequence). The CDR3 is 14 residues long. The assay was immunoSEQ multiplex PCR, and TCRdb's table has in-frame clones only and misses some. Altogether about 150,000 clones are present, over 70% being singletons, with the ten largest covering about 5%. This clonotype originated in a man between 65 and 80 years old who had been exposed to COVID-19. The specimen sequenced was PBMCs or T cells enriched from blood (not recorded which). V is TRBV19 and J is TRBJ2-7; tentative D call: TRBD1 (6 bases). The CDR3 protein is CASSMVQGTHEQYF. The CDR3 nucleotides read TGTGCCAGTAGTATGGTCCAGGGGACGCACGAGCAGTACTTC.